This TCR beta chain was recorded in a study of radiotherapy plus CTLA-4 blockade in lung cancer. Profiling relied on immunoSEQ multiplex PCR, and the TCRdb table lists in-frame clones only, not all of them. The sample shows about 53,000 clones, approximately 84% of them seen only once. Trimming cost V 2 bases and J 0 bases, with 7 bases left between them. Germline CDR1 reads SGHTA; CDR2 reads FQGTGA. The CDR3 runs to 14 residues. The source was peripheral blood, collected from a patient treated with radiotherapy plus ipilimumab. The TCR was taken from a human donor with non-small cell lung cancer whose response to radiotherapy plus ipilimumab could not be evaluated. This chain joins TRBV7-3 and TRBJ1-1; weak D call: TRBD1 (5 bases). This CDR3 is CASSLSGVNTEAFF. DNA for the CDR3: TGTGCCAGCAGCTTATCGGGGGTGAACACTGAAGCTTTCTTT.